This TCR beta chain was documented in a study of blood T cell repertoires in COVID-19. The method was immunoSEQ multiplex PCR; TCRdb's version includes in-frame clones alone and lacks a portion of them. Counted here are 190,000 or so clones, about 91% occurring once; the ten biggest clones make up approximately 10%. There are 11 residues in the CDR3. With 5 bases removed from V and 8 bases from J, the gap between germline ends came to 9 bases. The genes are TRBV12-3 or TRBV12-4 and TRBJ1-2; D gene uncertain. The receptor comes from a young man with acute COVID-19. Sequenced sample: PBMCs or T cells enriched from blood (not recorded which). Here the CDR3 DNA reads TGTGCCAGCAGTGCCCGCGGCGGCTACACCTTC. Its protein product is CASSARGGYTF.